These T cell receptor beta chains were read from a single sample in a study of cytomegalovirus exposure and HLA in healthy donors. Here immunoSEQ multiplex PCR was the method, and the copy in TCRdb shows in-frame clones only, minus some. The table counts about 100,000 clones; just over 5.5% lies in the top ten. The source material was PBMCs. These receptors originate from a girl aged 10 to 17 in good health and CMV-seropositive. CDR3s include the opening cysteine and the closing phenylalanine or tryptophan. Each record gives: J gene, V gene, CDR3 protein.

>TRBJ2-1|TRBV30
CAWIRQANDNEQFF
>TRBJ1-2|TRBV5-1
CASSPFDSLTGYTF
>TRBJ1-2|TRBV7-2
CASSLGQGVDGYTF
>TRBJ2-5|TRBV5-1
CASTIEGRETQYF
>TRBJ1-1|TRBV2
CASSDPGEASTEAFF
>TRBJ2-3|TRBV27
CASSPRGSITDTQYF
>TRBJ1-6|TRBV7-3
CASSLYGQGNSPLHF
>TRBJ1-5|TRBV6-1
CASKSGVENQPQHF
>TRBJ2-1|TRBV19
CASSITSSSYNEQFF
>TRBJ1-5|TRBV11-2
CASSLQGGQPQHF
>TRBJ2-5|TRBV11-2
CASRSTRGQGQEPQYF
>TRBJ1-5|TRBV6-1
CASSEEGQGYQPQHF
>TRBJ1-2|TRBV27
CASSPGLGVYGYTF
>TRBJ1-2|TRBV6-5
CASTRSQGTGGYTF
>TRBJ1-2|TRBV15
CATSTTGTYGYTF
>TRBJ2-7|TRBV6-5
CASRTSGDTYEQYF
>TRBJ2-3|TRBV15
CATSRGAVEDTQYF
>TRBJ1-1|TRBV2
CASSVVDFGTEAFF
>TRBJ1-3|TRBV11-1
CASSRGGTGNTIYF
>TRBJ2-3|TRBV9
CASSVVGGGTDTQYF
>TRBJ2-4|TRBV19
CASNPGGTANIQYF
>TRBJ2-5|TRBV7-9
CASSLRLAVYQETQYF